This T cell receptor beta chain was sequenced during a study of OX40 agonist ivuxolimab in advanced cancers. Across the whole study: One hepatocellular carcinoma and a couple of cutaneous melanoma patients partially responded.

The assay was immunoSEQ multiplex PCR, and TCRdb's table has in-frame clones only and misses some. The data show tens of thousands of clones, about 94% seen once. The CDR3 spans 16 residues. CDR1 and CDR2 from the germline V gene are SGHRS and YFSETQ. V lost 0 bases, J lost 10 bases, and 5 bases stayed unmatched. V and J are TRBV5-1 and TRBJ2-1; TRBD2 agrees at 15 bases. Sample: CD4+ or CD8+ T cells sorted from blood, taken in a trial of the OX40 agonist ivuxolimab. This clonotype was obtained from an adult with an advanced solid tumor such as melanoma, head and neck, liver or kidney cancer. In DNA, the CDR3 is TGCGCCAGCAGCTTGGTGGGGACTAGCGGGAGGCAAGAGCAGTTCTTC. Residues: CASSLVGTSGRQEQFF.